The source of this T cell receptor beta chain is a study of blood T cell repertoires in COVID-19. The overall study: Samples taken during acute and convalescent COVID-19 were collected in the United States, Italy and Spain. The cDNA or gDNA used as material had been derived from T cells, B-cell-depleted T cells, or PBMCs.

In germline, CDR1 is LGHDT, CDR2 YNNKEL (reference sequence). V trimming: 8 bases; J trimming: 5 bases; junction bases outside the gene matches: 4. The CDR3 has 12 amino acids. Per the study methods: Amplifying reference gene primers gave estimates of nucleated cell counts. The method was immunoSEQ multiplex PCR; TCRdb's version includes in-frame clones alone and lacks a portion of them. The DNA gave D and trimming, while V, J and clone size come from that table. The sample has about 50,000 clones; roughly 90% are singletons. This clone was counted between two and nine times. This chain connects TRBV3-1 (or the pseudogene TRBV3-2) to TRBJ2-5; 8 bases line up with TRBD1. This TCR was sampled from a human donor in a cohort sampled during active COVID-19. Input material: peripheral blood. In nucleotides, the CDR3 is TGTGCCAGCCGGGACAGGAGGGAGACCCAGTACTTC. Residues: CASRDRRETQYF.